Shown below are 10 T cell receptor beta chains from a single sample sequenced in a study of T cells in Graves' hyperthyroidism and ophthalmopathy. Authors of the study amplified TCR beta CDR3 regions from RNA transcripts. TCR CDR3 underwent first-round RT-PCR with the HTBI primer set. From the multiplex PCR reads, TCRdb called clonotypes with MiXCR, one entry per CDR3 protein. This repertoire shows more than 450,000 distinct CDR3 sequences, about 20% found once; its top ten account for about half. The material sequenced was blood. Every receptor here comes from a man aged 40-49 years with Graves' ophthalmopathy.

The rearrangement uses TRBV10-3 and TRBJ1-1; D ambiguous. The V gene's germline CDR1 is ENHRY and CDR2 SYGVKD. CDR3 length: 13 residues. V lost 7 bases, J lost 0 bases, and 9 bases lay in between. The CDR3 sequence: CAIKMGMNTEAFF. Written as DNA, the CDR3 is TGTGCCATCAAAATGGGAATGAACACTGAAGCTTTCTTT.

The sample holds many counts of this clonotype. V gene TRBV20-1 combines with J gene TRBJ1-5; TRBD1 is a possible D gene (6 bases). This CDR3 is built from 12 residues. Germline assignment: CDR1 DFQATT and CDR2 SNEGSKA (reference sequence). V was pared by 4 bases and J by 4 bases, with 8 bases between. CDR3 bases: TGCAGTGCTAACAGGGTGAATCAGCCCCAGCATTTT. Protein: CSANRVNQPQHF.

This clonotype was seen a few times. V is TRBV20-1 and J is TRBJ2-3; 9 nucleotides match TRBD2. This CDR3 has 15 residues. V was pared by 3 bases and J by 2 bases, with 6 bases of the junction left unmatched. Germline V gene sequence: CDR1 DFQATT, CDR2 SNEGSKA (reference sequence). The CDR3 protein is CSASALAGNTDTQYF. In DNA form, the CDR3 reads TGCAGTGCTAGTGCCCTAGCGGGAAACACAGATACGCAGTATTTT.

The chain has TRBV12-3 or TRBV12-4 and TRBJ1-3; D not certain. Trimming removed 8 bases at V and 0 bases at J, with 14 bases between. The CDR3 totals 15 residues. The CDR3 DNA reads as TGTGCCAGCTTCTTGGACGGCCACTCTGGAAACACCATATATTTT. It codes for CASFLDGHSGNTIYF.

This clonotype was seen at least ten times. The chain joins TRBV7-9 to TRBJ2-5; D is undetermined. This CDR3 has 11 amino acids. The V gene's germline CDR1 is SEHNR and CDR2 FQNEAQ (reference sequence). The ends were cut back, 6 bases at V and 1 base at J, with 3 bases in the middle. CDR3 loop: CASRVQETQYF. CDR3 in DNA: TGTGCCAGCAGGGTCCAAGAGACCCAGTACTTC.

The J gene is TRBJ2-5, the V gene TRBV6-1; possibly TRBD2 for D (6 bases). V dropped 5 bases and J dropped 2 bases, with 12 bases sitting between them. The CDR3 spans 14 residues. Germline assignment: CDR1 MNHNS and CDR2 SASEGT. The CDR3 spells CASSKHGGQETQYF. The CDR3 nucleotides read TGTGCCAGCAGTAAACATGGGGGGCAAGAGACCCAGTACTTC.

This clonotype was counted only a few times. The chain joins TRBV6-1 to TRBJ2-5, with 8 bases identical to TRBD1. CDR3 length: 15 amino acids. J lost 1 base, V lost 4 bases, and 5 bases had no gene match. Per the germline V gene, CDR1 is MNHNS and CDR2 is SASEGT. The CDR3: CASSGRTGSQETQYF. The CDR3, as DNA: TGTGCCAGCAGTGGCAGGACAGGGAGCCAAGAGACCCAGTACTTC.

About this clonotype itself: At one end, the junction sequence differs from germline, possibly due to a read error. The chain carries TRBV9 and TRBJ2-1; TRBD2 aligns across 10 bases. The V gene's germline CDR1 is SGDLS and CDR2 YYNGEE. The CDR3 is 13 amino acids. CDR3 nucleotides: TGTGGCAGCAGCCCCACTAGCGGGATGGAGCAGTTCTTC. Protein: CGSSPTSGMEQFF.

This clonotype was seen a handful of times. This chain uses TRBV7-6 with TRBJ2-1; possibly TRBD1 for D (6 bases). From germline, CDR1 is SGHVS and CDR2 FNYEAQ. V lost 4 bases to trimming and J lost 10 bases, with 14 bases between them. The CDR3 has 13 residues. This CDR3 reads CASSSYRAREQFF. CDR3 DNA sequence: TGTGCCAGCAGCTCGTACAGGGCCCGGGAGCAGTTCTTC.

The chain combines TRBV7-9 with TRBJ2-3; 8 positions match TRBD1. The CDR3 extends over 14 amino acids. Germline-derived CDR1 and CDR2 are SEHNR and FQNEAQ (reference sequence). The junction had 11 bases not matched to a gene; V was cut back by 7 bases and J by 8 bases. The CDR3 protein is CASTFRTGSFTQYF. The DNA of the CDR3 is TGTGCCAGCACCTTTAGGACAGGGAGCTTTACGCAGTATTTT.